The 29 T cell receptor beta chains given below trace back to one sample, sequenced in a study of cytomegalovirus exposure and HLA in healthy donors. PCR used 60 Vbeta primers and 13 Jbeta primers. Clones were read by immunoSEQ multiplex PCR, and TCRdb kept only the in-frame ones, dropping some. The profile shows about 170,000 clones, over 60% of them singletons. Sequenced input: PBMCs. These receptors were taken from a female donor in good health and CMV-seronegative.

V is TRBV2 and J is TRBJ2-7; unclear D gene. There are 15 residues in the CDR3. Trimming shortened V by 2 bases and J by 1 base, and 12 bases separated the two germline ends. CDR1 SNHLY and CDR2 FYNNEI come from the germline V gene. In DNA form, the CDR3 reads TGTGCCAGCAGTGAAAGGCAGGTTCTTTCCTACGAGCAGTACTTC. This codes for CASSERQVLSYEQYF. Complete variable domain (other parts from reference TRBV2 and TRBJ2-7): EPEVTQTPSHQVTQMGQEVILRCVPISNHLYFYWYRQILGQKVEFLVSFYNNEISEKSEIFDDQFSVERPDGSNFTLKIRSTKLEDSAMYFCASSERQVLSYEQYFGPGTRLTVT.

The V and J genes are TRBV5-1 and TRBJ2-5; weak D call: TRBD1 (6 bases). Germline values: CDR1 SGHRS, CDR2 YFSETQ. The CDR3 contains 14 residues. The ends were cut back, 2 bases at V and 4 bases at J, with 12 bases in the middle. The CDR3 coding sequence is TGCGCCAGCAGCTTATCACAGGGACGAGAGACCCAGTACTTC. It yields the protein CASSLSQGRETQYF.

The chain couples TRBV19 to TRBJ2-5; weak D call: TRBD2 (5 bases). Germline V gene sequence: CDR1 LNHDA, CDR2 SQIVND (reference sequence). With 3 bases removed from V and 6 bases from J, the gap between germline ends came to 17 bases. This CDR3 comprises 15 residues. The CDR3 region has the DNA TGTGCCAGTAGTATCCGAGGGTTCGACATGAAGACCCAGTACTTC. Translated: CASSIRGFDMKTQYF.

The J gene is TRBJ2-7, the V gene TRBV7-9, with TRBD2 matching 8 bases. J lost 3 bases, V lost 4 bases, and 8 bases had no gene match. The CDR3 spans 15 residues. Looked up from germline, CDR1 is SEHNR and CDR2 is FQNEAQ (reference sequence). The CDR3 sequence: CASSSPGLVFYEQYF. CDR3 nucleotides: TGTGCCAGCAGCTCCCCGGGACTAGTCTTCTACGAGCAGTACTTC.

The chain combines TRBV10-3 with TRBJ2-1; D is unresolved. This CDR3 comprises 11 residues. Per germline, CDR1 ENHRY and CDR2 SYGVKD. V gave up 5 bases and J gave up 12 bases, with 11 bases separating them. The CDR3 region is CAISPGSPQFF. CDR3 sequence (DNA): TGTGCCATCAGTCCGGGTTCCCCGCAGTTCTTC.

The V call is TRBV19, the J call TRBJ2-7, with 8 bases lining up with TRBD1. V gave up 9 bases and J gave up 6 bases; unmatched junction bases: 10. CDR1 LNHDA and CDR2 SQIVND come from the germline V gene (reference sequence). The CDR3 is made up of 13 amino acids. The CDR3 region is CASGPDRGREQYF. The CDR3 DNA sequence: TGTGCCAGCGGACCTGACAGGGGTCGCGAGCAGTACTTC.

The chain has TRBV4-1 and TRBJ2-2, with D perhaps matching TRBD1 (5 bases). V was cut by 4 bases and J by 0 bases, with 15 bases left in between. Per germline, CDR1 MGHRA and CDR2 YSYEKL. This CDR3 has 17 amino acids. In nucleotides, the CDR3 is TGCGCCAGCAGCCGCCGCTCGGGCAGGGCGAACACCGGGGAGCTGTTTTTT. Protein product: CASSRRSGRANTGELFF.

This clone showed up just once. The chain combines TRBV28 with TRBJ2-5, with D perhaps TRBD2 (6 bases). V was cut by 8 bases and J by 5 bases, with 21 bases left in between. CDR3 length: 15 amino acids. Germline assignment: CDR1 MDHEN and CDR2 SYDVKM. DNA for the CDR3: TGTGCCAGCGGGACTTCCGCCCGCGGAGGGGAGACCCAGTACTTC. Translated: CASGTSARGGETQYF.

The chain joins TRBV29-1 to TRBJ1-2; no firm D call. The CDR3 runs 11 residues. Germline assignment: CDR1 SQVTM and CDR2 ANQGSEA. With 5 bases removed from V and 4 bases from J, the gap between germline ends came to 8 bases. CDR3 nucleotides: TGCAGCGTTCGTGACTCCTATGGCTACACCTTC. It specifies CSVRDSYGYTF.

This clone came up a few times. The chain uses TRBV19 and TRBJ1-1; 8 bases align to TRBD1. The junction had 6 bases not matched to a gene; V was cut back by 5 bases and J by 1 base. CDR3 length equals 15 residues. CDR1 is LNHDA and CDR2 is SQIVND in the germline V gene (reference sequence). CDR3 protein: CASSVRTGWNTEAFF. The CDR3 region has the DNA TGTGCCAGTAGTGTTAGGACAGGGTGGAACACTGAAGCTTTCTTT.

V is TRBV7-3 and J is TRBJ2-2; the D gene is possibly TRBD2 (6 bases). V was cut by 3 bases and J by 0 bases, with 11 bases left in between. This CDR3 contains 16 residues. Germline V gene sequence: CDR1 SGHTA, CDR2 FQGTGA. The DNA of the CDR3 is TGTGCCAGCAGCTTGATTAGCGGCGCGAACACCGGGGAGCTGTTTTTT. Protein sequence: CASSLISGANTGELFF.

This clone was seen more than once but under ten times. The rearrangement joins TRBV5-1 to TRBJ1-1; D not certain. V was clipped by 0 bases and J by 1 base, with 10 bases between them. The CDR3 spans 15 residues. The germline V gene has CDR1 SGHRS and CDR2 YFSETQ. CDR3 coding DNA: TGCGCCAGCAGCTTGGGCGGCCGTCCGAACACTGAAGCTTTCTTT. It yields the protein CASSLGGRPNTEAFF.

DNA of the CDR3: TGTGCCAGCAGCGCCTACAGGGGGACCGGGGAGCTGTTTTTT. This codes for CASSAYRGTGELFF. This chain uses TRBV13 with TRBJ2-2, with 8 nucleotides matching TRBD1. The germline V gene encodes CDR1 PRHDT and CDR2 FYEKMQ (reference sequence). The V gene end was trimmed by 5 bases and the J gene end by 5 bases; junction bases not matched to a gene: 4. The CDR3 consists of 14 residues. The variable domain in full, completed from reference TRBV13 and TRBJ2-2, reads AAGVIQSPRHLIKEKRETATLKCYPIPRHDTVYWYQQGPGQDPQFLISFYEKMQSDKGSIPDRFSAQQFSDYHSELNMSSLELGDSALYFCASSAYRGTGELFFGEGSRLTVL.

The V and J genes are TRBV28 and TRBJ1-2, with 8 bases that match TRBD1. CDR1 MDHEN and CDR2 SYDVKM come from the germline V gene. The CDR3 loop spans 14 amino acids. V shed 7 bases, J shed 2 bases, and the junction held 6 bases outside the gene matches. For the CDR3, the DNA is TGTGCCAGCACCCCGGGACAGGCAAACTATGGCTACACCTTC. Its translation: CASTPGQANYGYTF.

V and J are TRBV5-1 and TRBJ2-1; 11 nucleotides match TRBD2. CDR1 is SGHRS, CDR2 YFSETQ, per germline. The CDR3 runs 15 residues. The V gene end was trimmed by 1 base and the J gene end by 5 bases; junction bases not matched to a gene: 2. CDR3 loop: CASSLTSGGNNEQFF. In nucleotides, the CDR3 is TGCGCCAGCAGCTTGACTAGCGGGGGAAACAATGAGCAGTTCTTC.

The gene calls are TRBV18 and TRBJ1-1; weak D call: TRBD1 (6 bases). The CDR3 consists of 16 residues. In germline, CDR1 is KGHSH, CDR2 LQKENI. V lost 0 bases and J lost 1, with 12 bases in between. This chain's CDR3 is CASSPPGGARNTEAFF. CDR3 DNA sequence: TGTGCCAGCTCACCACCAGGGGGGGCGAGGAACACTGAAGCTTTCTTT.

A single count supports this clone. The chain is built from TRBV27 and TRBJ2-2; 11 bases fit TRBD1. With 5 bases clipped from V and 4 bases from J, the junction kept 6 bases outside the gene matches. Germline CDR1 MNHEY, CDR2 SMNVEV (reference sequence). CDR3 size: 16 residues. CDR3 nucleotide sequence: TGTGCCAGCAGTCTACCGGGACAGGGGGTCACCGGGGAGCTGTTTTTT. As protein: CASSLPGQGVTGELFF.

The CDR3 DNA sequence: TGTGCCAGCGGGTCCGGGACAGGGCTCAACGAGCAGTACTTC. This codes for CASGSGTGLNEQYF. The chain couples TRBV2 to TRBJ2-5; TRBD1 aligns across 9 bases. The DNA end is a closer match to TRBJ2-7, so the J assignment may be wrong. Germline values: CDR1 SNHLY, CDR2 FYNNEI. This CDR3 contains 14 residues.

This chain joins TRBV5-1 and TRBJ1-4, with 7 bases that match TRBD1. Trimming took 4 bases from V and 5 from J; bases not matched to a gene: 8. The CDR3 is 15 amino acids. Germline V gives CDR1 SGHRS, CDR2 YFSETQ. CDR3 amino acids: CASSPGTAINEKLFF. The CDR3 DNA is TGCGCCAGCAGCCCCGGGACAGCGATCAATGAAAAACTGTTTTTT. The whole variable domain, remainder taken from reference TRBV5-1 and TRBJ1-4, is KAGVTQTPRYLIKTRGQQVTLSCSPISGHRSVSWYQQTPGQGLQFLFEYFSETQRNKGNFPGRFSGRQFSNSRSEMNVSTLELGDSALYLCASSPGTAINEKLFFGSGTQLSVL.

This clone was picked up a small number of times. V usage is TRBV27 and J usage is TRBJ1-5; D is possibly TRBD1 (6 bases). Looked up from germline, CDR1 is MNHEY and CDR2 is SMNVEV (reference sequence). V was trimmed by 6 bases and J by 4 bases, leaving 19 bases between them. This CDR3 spans 16 amino acids. The CDR3 sequence is CASRPRTASLNQPQHF. CDR3 coding DNA: TGTGCCAGCAGGCCCCGGACAGCCTCTTTGAATCAGCCCCAGCATTTT.

This chain joins TRBV11-1 and TRBJ2-3; possibly TRBD1 for D (5 bases). This CDR3 spans 15 amino acids. The germline V gene has CDR1 SGHAT and CDR2 FQDESV (reference sequence). The V and J ends lost 2 bases and 2 bases respectively, with 11 bases between them. The CDR3 region is CASSLRGWDTDTQYF. The CDR3 nucleotides read TGTGCCAGCAGCTTAAGGGGATGGGACACAGATACGCAGTATTTT.

The V call is TRBV5-6, the J call TRBJ2-5; 8 bases are a match to TRBD1. The CDR3 totals 16 residues. CDR1 SGHDT and CDR2 YYEEEE come from the germline V gene. V lost 0 bases to trimming and J lost 4 bases; unmatched junction nucleotides: 8. CDR3 residues: CASSLAGQGVAETQYF. For the CDR3, the DNA is TGTGCCAGCAGCTTGGCCGGACAGGGCGTGGCAGAGACCCAGTACTTC.

The rearrangement joins TRBV7-3 to TRBJ2-3; tentatively, D is TRBD2 (6 bases). V dropped 1 base and J dropped 3 bases, with 17 bases sitting between them. This CDR3 region has 17 residues. In germline, CDR1 is SGHTA, CDR2 FQGTGA. The CDR3 protein is CASSLRLGRIGTDTQYF. The DNA for the CDR3 is TGTGCCAGCAGCTTAAGACTAGGAAGGATTGGTACAGATACGCAGTATTTT. Combining the CDR3 with reference TRBV7-3 and TRBJ2-3 gives the whole variable domain GAGVSQTPSNKVTEKGKYVELRCDPISGHTALYWYRQSLGQGPEFLIYFQGTGAADDSGLPNDRFFAVRPEGSVSTLKIQRTERGDSAVYLCASSLRLGRIGTDTQYFGPGTRLTVL.

The V call is TRBV10-1, the J call TRBJ2-2; D possibly corresponds to TRBD1 (5 bases). V shed 2 bases and J shed 7 bases, with 20 bases lying between them. In germline, CDR1 is WNHNN, CDR2 SYGVQD (reference sequence). The CDR3 is 17 residues long. The CDR3 DNA reads as TGCGCCAGCAGTGAGGATGTGGCAGGGCAGGGTGGCGGGGAGCTGTTTTTT. This sequence encodes CASSEDVAGQGGGELFF.

V gene TRBV7-3 combines with J gene TRBJ1-1, with D maybe TRBD1 (5 bases). The CDR3 covers 14 residues. V lost 4 bases and J lost 2, with 11 bases in between. Per the germline V gene, CDR1 is SGHTA and CDR2 is FQGTGA. The CDR3 protein is CASSSSTANTEAFF. In DNA form, the CDR3 reads TGTGCCAGCAGCTCCTCGACAGCCAACACTGAAGCTTTCTTT. The variable domain in full, with the rest retrieved from reference TRBV7-3 and TRBJ1-1, is GAGVSQTPSNKVTEKGKYVELRCDPISGHTALYWYRQSLGQGPEFLIYFQGTGAADDSGLPNDRFFAVRPEGSVSTLKIQRTERGDSAVYLCASSSSTANTEAFFGQGTRLTVV.

CDR3 amino acids: CASSLGQYSNQPQHF. For the CDR3, the DNA is TGTGCCAGCAGCTTAGGACAGTATAGCAATCAGCCCCAGCATTTT. This chain joins TRBV11-2 and TRBJ1-5; D possibly corresponds to TRBD1 (5 bases). Germline V gives CDR1 SGHAT, CDR2 FQNNGV. CDR3 length: 15 residues. The V gene lost 1 base and the J gene lost 0 bases, with 7 bases spanning the gap.

This clone has just a few counts. V and J are TRBV7-2 and TRBJ2-3; 10 bases map to TRBD2. CDR1 and CDR2 (germline): SGHTA, FQGNSA. The CDR3 contains 16 residues. The V and J ends lost 1 base and 14 bases, in that order; junction bases with no gene match: 15. CDR3 region: CASSLVLRSGLAGVYF. The CDR3 bases are TGTGCCAGCAGCTTAGTTCTGCGATCAGGGCTAGCGGGAGTGTATTTT.

The CDR3 protein is CASSKGLAGGINTGELFF. The CDR3 coding sequence is TGTGCCAGCAGTAAGGGACTAGCGGGGGGAATCAACACCGGGGAGCTGTTTTTT. V is TRBV27 and J is TRBJ2-2, with 15 bases fitting TRBD2. The CDR3 runs 18 residues. Germline V CDR1 and CDR2: MNHEY, SMNVEV (reference sequence). After removal of 5 bases from V and 2 bases from J, the junction contained 6 bases not matched to a gene.

The genes are TRBV5-8 and TRBJ2-5; D call uncertain. Germline values: CDR1 SGHTS, CDR2 YDEGEE. The CDR3 extends over 14 amino acids. Deletions cut 4 bases from V and 4 bases from J, with 14 bases between. CDR3: CASSLDRSRETQYF. DNA of the CDR3: TGTGCCAGCAGCCTAGACCGTTCTAGAGAGACCCAGTACTTC.